The 11 T cell receptor beta chains reported below all come from one sample, sequenced in a study of shared clonotypes between healthy human individuals. This table comes from immunoSEQ multiplex PCR, and its TCRdb copy is limited to in-frame clones, with some not included. This repertoire shows about 490,000 clones, almost 80% found once; its top ten account for about 12%. Sequenced material: PBMCs. The source of these receptors is a woman aged 40-49 years in good health. Some clones in this sample may be carry-over from other donors' samples.

The J gene is TRBJ2-1, the V gene TRBV12-5, with 8 nucleotides matching TRBD2. Germline lookup yields CDR1 LGHNT and CDR2 FRNRAP. J was trimmed by 6 bases and V by 7 bases; bases with no gene match: 11. This CDR3 region has 15 residues. The CDR3 coding sequence is TGTGCTAGTGACTCCGGGGTAGCGGGATCCAATGAGCAGTTCTTC. It specifies CASDSGVAGSNEQFF.

This chain links TRBV19 with TRBJ2-3, with 7 bases identical to TRBD2. Trimming cost V 3 bases and J 3 bases; bases outside gene matches: 9. Per the germline V gene, CDR1 is LNHDA and CDR2 is SQIVND (reference sequence). The CDR3 is 16 residues long. The CDR3 loop reads CASSMRLGEGTDTQYF. DNA of the CDR3: TGTGCCAGTAGTATGAGGTTGGGGGAGGGAACAGATACGCAGTATTTT. Looking up the rest from reference TRBV19 and TRBJ2-3 gives the full variable domain: DGGITQSPKYLFRKEGQNVTLSCEQNLNHDAMYWYRQDPGQGLRLIYYSQIVNDFQKGDIAEGYSVSREKKESFPLTVTSAQKNPTAFYLCASSMRLGEGTDTQYFGPGTRLTVL.

The gene calls are TRBV28 and TRBJ2-7, with 8 bases identical to TRBD1. The V gene's germline CDR1 is MDHEN and CDR2 SYDVKM. V was pared by 5 bases and J by 6 bases, with 9 bases of the junction left unmatched. The CDR3 runs to 14 residues. In nucleotides, the CDR3 is TGTGCCAGCAGTCTCCGACAGGGGTATACCGAGCAGTACTTC. It translates to CASSLRQGYTEQYF.

The chain uses TRBV28 and TRBJ2-1; D not certain. Deletions cut 6 bases from V and 2 bases from J, with 14 bases between. In germline, CDR1 is MDHEN, CDR2 SYDVKM. This CDR3 has 15 residues. The CDR3 DNA reads as TGTGCCAGCAGCTTCATGGGTCGTCCCTACAATGAGCAGTTCTTC. Protein sequence: CASSFMGRPYNEQFF.

This clone has just one count. This rearrangement joins TRBV28 to TRBJ2-1; the D gene is possibly TRBD2 (5 bases). Trimming took off 3 bases at V and 5 bases at J, with 23 bases between the two ends. CDR1 and CDR2 (germline): MDHEN, SYDVKM. The CDR3 is made up of 18 amino acids. The CDR3, as DNA: TGTGCCAGCAGTTTCCTCCCCCCTCGGACGGGAATGGACAATGAGCAGTTCTTC. Translation gives CASSFLPPRTGMDNEQFF.

J is TRBJ1-1 and V is TRBV18; TRBD1 is a possible D gene (6 bases). From germline, CDR1 is KGHSH and CDR2 LQKENI. V dropped 4 bases and J dropped 4 bases, with 13 bases sitting between them. The CDR3 runs to 14 residues. The CDR3 DNA follows: TGTGCCAGCTCACGACAGGCCGGCGTCACTGAAGCTTTCTTT. It encodes CASSRQAGVTEAFF.

The genes are TRBV27 and TRBJ2-3, with D perhaps TRBD2 (6 bases). The V gene lost 2 bases and the J gene lost 6 bases, with 12 bases spanning the gap. The CDR3 has 14 residues. Germline CDR1 MNHEY, CDR2 SMNVEV (reference sequence). The CDR3: CASSLDLGGDTQYF. DNA for the CDR3: TGTGCCAGCAGTTTAGATCTAGGAGGGGATACGCAGTATTTT.

The gene calls are TRBV7-2 and TRBJ2-7, with unresolved D. The CDR3 has 12 residues. From germline, CDR1 is SGHTA and CDR2 FQGNSA. V gave up 5 bases and J gave up 2 bases, with 7 bases separating them. The CDR3: CASSKRPYEQYF. DNA of the CDR3: TGTGCCAGCAGCAAAAGGCCCTACGAGCAGTACTTC.

As for this clone: Different DNA sequences within this sample yield the same CDR3. V and J are TRBV7-2 and TRBJ2-6; D not certain. The germline gives CDR1 SGHTA, CDR2 FQGNSA. The CDR3 is 15 amino acids. Trimming took 1 base from V and 4 from J, leaving 8 bases between them. The CDR3 coding sequence is TGTGCCAGCAGCTTAGACGGGTCCGGGGCCAACGTCCTGACTTTC. It is translated as CASSLDGSGANVLTF.

This clone occurred once. Other nucleotide sequences in the sample specify the same CDR3. The gene calls are TRBV9 and TRBJ2-3; D is uncertain. The CDR3 has 14 amino acids. The germline V gene encodes CDR1 SGDLS and CDR2 YYNGEE. V lost 2 bases and J lost 0, with 7 bases in between. The CDR3 DNA is TGTGCCAGCAGCGTCGAGACCAGCACAGATACGCAGTATTTT. Translated, it gives CASSVETSTDTQYF.

This chain joins TRBV27 and TRBJ2-7; D gene ambiguous. The CDR3 is made up of 12 amino acids. CDR1 and CDR2 from the germline V gene are MNHEY and SMNVEV (reference sequence). The V and J ends lost 3 bases and 6 bases respectively, with 9 bases between them. The CDR3 DNA follows: TGTGCCAGCAGTTTCTCAAGGTCCGAGCAGTACTTC. Translation: CASSFSRSEQYF.